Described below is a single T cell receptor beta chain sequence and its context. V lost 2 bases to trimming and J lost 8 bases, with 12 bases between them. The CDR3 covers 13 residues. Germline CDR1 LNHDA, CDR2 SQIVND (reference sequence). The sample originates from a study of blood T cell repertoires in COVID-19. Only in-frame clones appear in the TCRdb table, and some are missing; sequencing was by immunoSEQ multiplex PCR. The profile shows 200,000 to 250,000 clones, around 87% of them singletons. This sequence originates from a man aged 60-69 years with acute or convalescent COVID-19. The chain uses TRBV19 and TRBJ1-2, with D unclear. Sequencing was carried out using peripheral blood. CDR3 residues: CASSIQGRSGYTF. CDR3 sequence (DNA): TGTGCCAGTAGTATACAAGGGAGGAGCGGCTACACCTTC.